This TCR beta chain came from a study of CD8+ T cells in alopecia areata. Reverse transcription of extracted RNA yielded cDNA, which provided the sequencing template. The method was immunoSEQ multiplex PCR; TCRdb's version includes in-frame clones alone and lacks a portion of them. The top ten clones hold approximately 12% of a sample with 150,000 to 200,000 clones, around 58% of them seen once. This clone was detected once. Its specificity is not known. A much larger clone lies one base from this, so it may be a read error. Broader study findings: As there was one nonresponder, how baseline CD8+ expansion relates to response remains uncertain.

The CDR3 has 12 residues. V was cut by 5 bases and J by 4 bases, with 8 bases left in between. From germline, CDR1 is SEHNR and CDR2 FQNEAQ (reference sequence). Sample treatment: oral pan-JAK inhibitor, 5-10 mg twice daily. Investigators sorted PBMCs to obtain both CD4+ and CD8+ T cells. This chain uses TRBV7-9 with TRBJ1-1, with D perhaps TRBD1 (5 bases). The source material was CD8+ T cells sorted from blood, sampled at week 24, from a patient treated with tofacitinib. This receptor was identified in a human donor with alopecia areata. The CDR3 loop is CASSPGGTEAFF. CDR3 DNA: TGTGCCAGCAGCCCGGGGGGCACTGAAGCTTTCTTT.